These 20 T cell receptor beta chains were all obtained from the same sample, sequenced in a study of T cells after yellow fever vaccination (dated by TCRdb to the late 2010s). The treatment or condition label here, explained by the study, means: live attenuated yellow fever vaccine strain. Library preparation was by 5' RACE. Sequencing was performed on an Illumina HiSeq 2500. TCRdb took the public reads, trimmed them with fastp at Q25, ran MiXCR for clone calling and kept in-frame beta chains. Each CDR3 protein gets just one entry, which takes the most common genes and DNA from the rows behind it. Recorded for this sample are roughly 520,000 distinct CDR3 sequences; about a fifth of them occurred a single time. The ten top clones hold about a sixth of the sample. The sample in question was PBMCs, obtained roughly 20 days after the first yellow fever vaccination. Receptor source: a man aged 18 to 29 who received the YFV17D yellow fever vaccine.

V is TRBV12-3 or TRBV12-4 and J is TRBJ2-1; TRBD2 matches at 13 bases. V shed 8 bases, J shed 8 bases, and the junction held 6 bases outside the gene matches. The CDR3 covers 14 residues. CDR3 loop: CASALAGGPDEQFF. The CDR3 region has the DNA TGTGCCAGCGCACTAGCGGGGGGGCCCGATGAGCAGTTCTTC.

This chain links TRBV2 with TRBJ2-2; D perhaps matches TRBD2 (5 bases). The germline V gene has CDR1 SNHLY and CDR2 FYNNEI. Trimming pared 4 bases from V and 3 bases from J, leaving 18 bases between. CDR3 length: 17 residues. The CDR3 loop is CASSVWVSGSYTGELFF. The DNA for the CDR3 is TGTGCCAGCAGTGTCTGGGTATCGGGGAGCTACACCGGGGAGCTGTTTTTT.

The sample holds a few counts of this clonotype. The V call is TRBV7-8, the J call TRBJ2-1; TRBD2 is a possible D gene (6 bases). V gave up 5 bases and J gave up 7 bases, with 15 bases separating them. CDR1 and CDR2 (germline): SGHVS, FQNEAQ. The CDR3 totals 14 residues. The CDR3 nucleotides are TGTGCCAGCAGCCAAGGAGGGGATCTAAATGAGCAGTTCTTC. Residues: CASSQGGDLNEQFF.

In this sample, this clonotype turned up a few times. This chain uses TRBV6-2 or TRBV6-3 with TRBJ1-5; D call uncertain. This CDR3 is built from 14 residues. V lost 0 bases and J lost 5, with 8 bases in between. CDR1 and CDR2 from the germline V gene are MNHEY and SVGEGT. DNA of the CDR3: TGTGCCAGCAGTTACTCGATAACCGATCAGCCCCAGCATTTT. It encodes CASSYSITDQPQHF.

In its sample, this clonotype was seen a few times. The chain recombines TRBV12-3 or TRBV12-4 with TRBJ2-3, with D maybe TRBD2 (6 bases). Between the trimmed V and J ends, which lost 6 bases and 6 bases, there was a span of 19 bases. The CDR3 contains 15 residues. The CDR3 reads CASSPWRDLTDTQYF. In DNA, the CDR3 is TGTGCCAGCAGCCCTTGGAGGGACTTAACGGATACGCAGTATTTT.

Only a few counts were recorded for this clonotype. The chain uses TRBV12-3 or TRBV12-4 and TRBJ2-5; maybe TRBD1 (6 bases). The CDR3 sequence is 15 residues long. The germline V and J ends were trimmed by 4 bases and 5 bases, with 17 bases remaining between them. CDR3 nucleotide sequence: TGTGCCAGCAGTTCGGCACAGGGTTTAGGGGAGACCCAGTACTTC. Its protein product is CASSSAQGLGETQYF.

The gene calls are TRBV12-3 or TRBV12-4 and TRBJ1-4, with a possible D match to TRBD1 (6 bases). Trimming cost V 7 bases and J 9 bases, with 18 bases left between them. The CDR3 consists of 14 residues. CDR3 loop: CASIEGWGQQKLFF. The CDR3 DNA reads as TGTGCCAGCATCGAGGGTTGGGGGCAGCAAAAACTGTTTTTT.

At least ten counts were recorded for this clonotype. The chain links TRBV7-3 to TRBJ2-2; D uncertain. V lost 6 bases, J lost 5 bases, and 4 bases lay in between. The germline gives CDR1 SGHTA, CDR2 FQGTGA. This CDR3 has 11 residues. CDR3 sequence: CASRGTGELFF. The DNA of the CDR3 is TGTGCCAGCAGGGGTACCGGGGAGCTGTTTTTT.

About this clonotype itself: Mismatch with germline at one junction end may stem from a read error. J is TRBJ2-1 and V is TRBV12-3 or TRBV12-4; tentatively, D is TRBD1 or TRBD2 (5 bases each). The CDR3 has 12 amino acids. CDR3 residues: CASSFGDVERFF. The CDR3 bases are TGTGCCAGCAGTTTTGGGGACGTAGAGCGGTTCTTC.

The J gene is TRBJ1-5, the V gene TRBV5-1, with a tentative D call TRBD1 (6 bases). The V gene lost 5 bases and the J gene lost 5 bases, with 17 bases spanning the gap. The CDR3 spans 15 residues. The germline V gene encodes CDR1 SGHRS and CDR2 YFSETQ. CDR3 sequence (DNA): TGCGCCAGCAGGTCCGGCTTGGACAGTTATCAGCCCCAGCATTTT. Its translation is CASRSGLDSYQPQHF.

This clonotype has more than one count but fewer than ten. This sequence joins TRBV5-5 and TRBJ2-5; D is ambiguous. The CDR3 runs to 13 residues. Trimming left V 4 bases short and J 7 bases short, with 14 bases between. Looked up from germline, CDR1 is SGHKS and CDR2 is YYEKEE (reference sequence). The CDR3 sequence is CASSLEWVGTQYF. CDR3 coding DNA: TGTGCCAGCAGCCTGGAGTGGGTTGGGACCCAGTACTTC.

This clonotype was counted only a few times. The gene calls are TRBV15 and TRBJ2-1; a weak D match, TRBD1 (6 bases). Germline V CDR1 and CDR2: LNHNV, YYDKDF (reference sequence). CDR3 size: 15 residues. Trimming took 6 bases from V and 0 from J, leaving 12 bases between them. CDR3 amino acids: CATRRQAISYNEQFF. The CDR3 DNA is TGTGCCACCAGGCGACAGGCTATCTCCTACAATGAGCAGTTCTTC.

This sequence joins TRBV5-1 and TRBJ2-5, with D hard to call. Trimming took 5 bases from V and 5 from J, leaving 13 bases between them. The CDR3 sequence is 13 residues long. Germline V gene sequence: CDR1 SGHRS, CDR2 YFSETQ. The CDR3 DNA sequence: TGCGCCAGCAGAAATACACCGAGGGAGACCCAGTACTTC. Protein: CASRNTPRETQYF.

The CDR3 bases are TGCGCCAGCAGCCAAGAGTGGCCAGGGGGCGGGGAGACCCAGTACTTC. The encoded protein is CASSQEWPGGGETQYF. The chain carries TRBV4-3 and TRBJ2-5; 8 bases agree with TRBD1. The CDR3 has 16 residues. CDR1 LGHNA and CDR2 YSLEER come from the germline V gene. V was pared by 0 bases and J by 5 bases, with 8 bases of the junction left unmatched.

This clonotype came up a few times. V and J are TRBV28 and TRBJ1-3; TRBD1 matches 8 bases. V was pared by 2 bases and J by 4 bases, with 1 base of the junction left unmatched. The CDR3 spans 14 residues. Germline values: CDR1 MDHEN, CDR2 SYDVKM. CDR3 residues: CASSLDRGGNTIYF. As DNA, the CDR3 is TGTGCCAGCAGTTTAGACAGGGGCGGAAACACCATATATTTT.

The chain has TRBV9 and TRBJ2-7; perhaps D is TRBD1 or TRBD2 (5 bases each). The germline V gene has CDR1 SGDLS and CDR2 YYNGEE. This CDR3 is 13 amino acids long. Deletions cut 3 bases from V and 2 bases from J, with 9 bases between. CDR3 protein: CASSGGTAYEQYF. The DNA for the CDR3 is TGTGCCAGCAGCGGAGGGACGGCCTACGAGCAGTACTTC.

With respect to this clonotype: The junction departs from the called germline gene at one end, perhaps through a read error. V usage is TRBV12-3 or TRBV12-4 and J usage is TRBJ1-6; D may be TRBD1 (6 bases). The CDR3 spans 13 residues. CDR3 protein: CASTLGGNSHLHF. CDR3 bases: TGTGCCAGCACCCTAGGGGGTAATTCACACCTCCACTTT.

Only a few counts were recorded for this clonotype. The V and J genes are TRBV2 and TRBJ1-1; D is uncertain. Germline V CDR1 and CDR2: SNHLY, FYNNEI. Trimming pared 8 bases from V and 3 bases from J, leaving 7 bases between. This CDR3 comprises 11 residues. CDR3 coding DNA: TGTGCCAGCGAGGCCTACACTGAAGCTTTCTTT. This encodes CASEAYTEAFF.

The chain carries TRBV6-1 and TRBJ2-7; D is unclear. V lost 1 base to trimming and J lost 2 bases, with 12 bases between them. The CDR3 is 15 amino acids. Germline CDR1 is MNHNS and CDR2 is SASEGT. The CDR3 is CASSEGNRMTYEQYF. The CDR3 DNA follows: TGTGCCAGCAGTGAAGGAAACCGGATGACCTACGAGCAGTACTTC.

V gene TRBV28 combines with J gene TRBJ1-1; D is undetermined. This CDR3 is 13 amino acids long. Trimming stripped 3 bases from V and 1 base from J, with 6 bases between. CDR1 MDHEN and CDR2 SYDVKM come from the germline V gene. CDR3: CASSFHRNTEAFF. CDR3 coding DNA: TGTGCCAGCAGTTTCCACAGGAACACTGAAGCTTTCTTT.